This is a list of T cell receptor beta chains from one sample in a study of OX40 agonist ivuxolimab in advanced cancers. The method was immunoSEQ multiplex PCR; TCRdb's version includes in-frame clones alone and lacks a portion of them. The sample contains 40,000 to 50,000 clones, 65% to 90% of which appear only once. The sample here was CD4+ or CD8+ T cells sorted from blood, taken in a trial of the OX40 agonist ivuxolimab. These receptors came from an adult with an advanced solid tumor such as melanoma, head and neck, liver or kidney cancer. Each CDR3 is given without its conserved first and last residue. A D gene is named only where the DNA matches it firmly. Rows may omit the clone size; those that give it use once, few, many or a size class.

TRBV4-1,TRBD1,14,NA,ASSQDQAGGGYEQY
TRBV29-1,NA,10,NA,SAGRISDTQY
TRBV7-2,NA,14,NA,ASSPRSAEVTDTQY
TRBV7-8,NA,10,NA,ASSRNLNEQF
TRBV7-7,TRBD2,15,NA,ASSLAAGLAGNREQF
TRBV27,NA,13,NA,ASSRGVGVTDEQY
TRBV7-2,TRBD2,13,NA,ASSLFGGASYTQY
TRBV27,NA,10,NA,ASSPTGLSPV
TRBV13,TRBD2,17,NA,ASSLGLAAVLAGANVLT
TRBV15,NA,11,NA,ATSPGANTEAF
TRBV7-9,NA,12,few,ASSSTAYQETQY
TRBV9,NA,10,NA,ASSVGSGELF
TRBV13,TRBD1,13,NA,ASSFTPLDREEAF
TRBV27,NA,10,NA,ASKEVTGELF
TRBV7-2,NA,10,NA,ASSFLADEQF
TRBV2,NA,8,NA,ARAEAEQF
TRBV4-1,NA,13,NA,ASSPRSGAYNEQF
TRBV6-1,TRBD1,13,NA,ASSEKSGGWTEAF
TRBV27,NA,13,NA,ASSLAHISGDTQY
TRBV5-4,NA,9,NA,ASSESGEQF
TRBV27,TRBD1,12,NA,ASSFARGRSEAF
TRBV14,NA,9,once,ASSQGYEQY
TRBV29-1,NA,12,NA,SVAGGDSGNTIY
TRBV28,NA,13,NA,ASSFWSGYLNEQF
TRBV7-6,NA,13,NA,ASSLLALERDEQF
TRBV11-2,TRBD2,15,once,ASSLVQGLAETDTQY
TRBV5-1,TRBD1,14,once,ASKSLQGLSGNTIY
TRBV28,NA,11,NA,ASSIVMRETQY
TRBV27,NA,13,NA,ASSLLRAKHEKLF
TRBV4-3,TRBD1,15,NA,ASSPSTTGIENSPLH
TRBV28,NA,12,few,ASSLLRGNGELF
TRBV10-3,TRBD2,13,NA,AISAEREFYNEQF
TRBV15,TRBD1,13,NA,ATSRATGDTYEQY
TRBV11-2,NA,11,NA,ASSLTSYNEQF
TRBV7-2,TRBD2,13,NA,ASSFIGGAYNEQF
TRBV12-5,NA,11,NA,ASGWQGFAEAF
TRBV21-1,NA,17,NA,ASSRGGSGAPLFTDTQY
TRBV30,TRBD2,11,NA,AWSGAGGDEQY
TRBV4-3,NA,13,NA,ASSQRKGMEEKLF
TRBV5-1,NA,12,NA,ASSLSWGAHEQY
TRBV9,TRBD1,13,NA,ASSREGQGLDEQF
TRBV4-3,NA,14,NA,ASSPTVLDTAYEQY
TRBV7-9,NA,12,NA,ASSLSPLYNEQF
TRBV2,NA,13,NA,ASSEVKGADREQY
TRBV29-1,TRBD2,12,NA,SGVAGGFDNEQF
TRBV29-1,TRBD2,13,NA,SVYVSGRAYNEQF
TRBV5-4,TRBD1,14,NA,ASSPSTGGSGNTIY
TRBV4-3,NA,12,NA,ASSQDEGGTEAF
TRBV28,TRBD1,12,medium-sized,ASSLFNRGTEAF
TRBV28,NA,14,NA,ASSPSRGYSGNTIY
TRBV9,NA,10,few,ASSVADGELF
TRBV6-1,TRBD2,13,NA,ASSEATAGKGEQF
TRBV7-9,NA,9,NA,ASSFTGELF